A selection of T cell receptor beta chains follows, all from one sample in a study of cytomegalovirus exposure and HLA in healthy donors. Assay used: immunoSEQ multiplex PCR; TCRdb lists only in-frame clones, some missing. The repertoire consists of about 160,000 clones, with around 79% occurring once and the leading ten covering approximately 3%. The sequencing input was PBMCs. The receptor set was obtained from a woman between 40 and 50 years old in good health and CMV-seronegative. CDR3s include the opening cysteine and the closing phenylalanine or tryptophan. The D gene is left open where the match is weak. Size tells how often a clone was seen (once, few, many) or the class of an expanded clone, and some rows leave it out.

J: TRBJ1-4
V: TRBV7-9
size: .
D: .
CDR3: CASSLGEGAEKLFF
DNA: TGTGCCAGCAGCTTAGGTGAAGGGGCTGAAAAACTGTTTTTT

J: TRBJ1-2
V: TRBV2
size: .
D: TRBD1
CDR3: CASSLLGQGYGYTF
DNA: TGTGCCAGCAGTCTACTGGGACAGGGCTATGGCTACACCTTC

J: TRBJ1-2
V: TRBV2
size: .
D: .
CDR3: CASSADSLYGYTF
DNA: TGTGCCAGCAGTGCAGACAGTCTCTATGGCTACACCTTC

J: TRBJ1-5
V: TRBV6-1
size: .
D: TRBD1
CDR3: CASSVGQGSNQPQHF
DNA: TGTGCCAGCAGTGTAGGACAGGGAAGCAATCAGCCCCAGCATTTT

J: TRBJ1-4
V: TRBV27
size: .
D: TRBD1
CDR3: CASSSDRDSGKLFF
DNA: TGTGCCAGCAGTTCAGACAGGGATAGCGGAAAACTGTTTTTT

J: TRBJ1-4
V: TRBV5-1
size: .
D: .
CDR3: CASCDATRGNEKLFF
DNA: TGCGCCAGCTGCGATGCCACTCGGGGTAACGAAAAACTGTTTTTT

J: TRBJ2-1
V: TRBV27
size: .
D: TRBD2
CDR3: CASSLSKGFGRGARNEQFF
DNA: TGTGCCAGCAGTTTATCGAAGGGGTTCGGGCGGGGGGCGCGGAATGAGCAGTTCTTC

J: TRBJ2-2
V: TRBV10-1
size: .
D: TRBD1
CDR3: CASSFSRTGVTGELFF
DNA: TGCGCCAGCAGTTTCTCACGGACAGGGGTTACCGGGGAGCTGTTTTTT

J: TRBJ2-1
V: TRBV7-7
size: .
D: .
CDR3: CASSLPGEGRENNEQFF
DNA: TGTGCCAGCAGCTTACCGGGGGAAGGGAGAGAGAACAATGAGCAGTTCTTC

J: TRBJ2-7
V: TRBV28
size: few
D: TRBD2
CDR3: CASSSSGLAGASSYEQYF
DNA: TGTGCCAGCAGTTCCTCGGGACTAGCGGGGGCTAGCTCCTACGAGCAGTACTTC

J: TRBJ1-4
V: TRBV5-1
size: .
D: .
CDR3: CASSLTVATNEKLFF
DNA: TGCGCCAGCAGCTTGACAGTCGCAACTAATGAAAAACTGTTTTTT

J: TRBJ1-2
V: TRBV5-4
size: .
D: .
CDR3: CASSFEQGRGGYTF
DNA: TGTGCCAGCAGCTTCGAACAGGGCCGCGGTGGCTACACCTTC

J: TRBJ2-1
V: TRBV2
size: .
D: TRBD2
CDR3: CASRDSGRGEQFF
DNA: TGTGCCAGCAGGGACTCTGGGAGGGGTGAGCAGTTCTTC

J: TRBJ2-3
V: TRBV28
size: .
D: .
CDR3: CASSPLMTGGPLDTQYF
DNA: TGTGCCAGCAGTCCCCTAATGACTGGGGGCCCTCTCGATACGCAGTATTTT

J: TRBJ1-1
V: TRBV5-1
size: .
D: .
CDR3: CASSFDGVNTEAFF
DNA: TGCGCCAGCAGCTTCGACGGGGTAAACACTGAAGCTTTCTTT

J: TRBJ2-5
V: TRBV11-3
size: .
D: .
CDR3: CASSLTGTFPFETQYF
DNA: TGTGCCAGCAGCTTAACCGGGACATTTCCATTTGAGACCCAGTACTTC

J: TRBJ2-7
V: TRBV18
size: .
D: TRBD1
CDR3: CASSRPGQNYEQYF
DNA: TGTGCCAGCTCACGACCGGGACAGAACTACGAGCAGTACTTC

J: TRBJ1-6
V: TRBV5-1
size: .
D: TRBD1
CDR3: CASSLAGTDNSPLHF
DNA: TGCGCCAGCAGCTTGGCCGGGACAGATAATTCACCCCTCCACTTT

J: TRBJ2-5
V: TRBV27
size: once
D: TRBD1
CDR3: CASSLLSGGPETQYF
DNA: TGTGCCAGCAGTTTATTGTCAGGGGGTCCGGAGACCCAGTACTTC

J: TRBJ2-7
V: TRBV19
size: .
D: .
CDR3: CASSFGRVQYF
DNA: TGTGCCAGTAGCTTCGGCCGGGTTCAGTACTTC

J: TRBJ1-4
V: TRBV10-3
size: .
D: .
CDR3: CAISEVRSDEKLFF
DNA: TGTGCCATCAGTGAAGTCAGGTCGGATGAAAAACTGTTTTTT

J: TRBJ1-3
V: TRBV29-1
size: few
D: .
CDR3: CSVEGQGNTIYF
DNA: TGCAGCGTTGAGGGACAAGGAAACACCATATATTTT

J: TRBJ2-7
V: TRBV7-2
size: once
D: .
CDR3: CASSKEAASYEQYF
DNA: TGTGCCAGCAGCAAAGAGGCAGCCTCCTACGAGCAGTACTTC

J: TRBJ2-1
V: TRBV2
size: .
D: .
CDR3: CAISVGRYNEQFF
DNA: TGTGCTATTTCCGTGGGCAGGTACAATGAGCAGTTCTTC

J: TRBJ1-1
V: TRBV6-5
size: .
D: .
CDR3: CASSYSGARTEAFF
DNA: TGTGCCAGCAGTTACTCGGGGGCCCGCACTGAAGCTTTCTTT

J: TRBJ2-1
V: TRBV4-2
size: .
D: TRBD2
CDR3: CASSQELAGNEQFF
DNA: TGTGCCAGCAGCCAAGAACTAGCGGGGAATGAGCAGTTCTTC

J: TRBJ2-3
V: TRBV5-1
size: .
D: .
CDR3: CASSFLGAGSSTDTQYF
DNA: TGCGCCAGCAGCTTTTTGGGGGCAGGGTCTAGCACAGATACGCAGTATTTT

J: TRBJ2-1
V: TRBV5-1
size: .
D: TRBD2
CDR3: CASSPRPSSGKDNEQFF
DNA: TGCGCCAGCAGCCCCCGCCCCTCTAGCGGTAAGGACAATGAGCAGTTCTTC

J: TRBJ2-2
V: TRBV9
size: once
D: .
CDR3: CASSASPGELFF
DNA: TGTGCCAGCAGCGCGAGCCCCGGGGAGCTGTTTTTT

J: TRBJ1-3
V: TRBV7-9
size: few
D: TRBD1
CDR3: CASSPQGTGNTIYF
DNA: TGTGCCAGCAGCCCACAGGGGACTGGAAACACCATATATTTT

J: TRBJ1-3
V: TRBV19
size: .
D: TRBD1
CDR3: CASSDRVTGNTIYF
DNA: TGTGCCAGTAGTGACAGGGTCACTGGAAACACCATATATTTT

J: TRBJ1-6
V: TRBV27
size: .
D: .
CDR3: CASSPRSAGSPLHF
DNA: TGTGCCAGCAGTCCTCGGTCCGCAGGATCACCCCTCCACTTT

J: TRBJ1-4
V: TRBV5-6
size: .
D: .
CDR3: CASSSFGRTNEKLFF
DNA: TGTGCCAGCAGCTCCTTCGGGAGAACTAATGAAAAACTGTTTTTT

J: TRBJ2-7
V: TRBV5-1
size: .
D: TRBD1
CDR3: CASSRDRGRDEQYF
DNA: TGCGCCAGCAGCAGGGACAGGGGGCGCGATGAGCAGTACTTC

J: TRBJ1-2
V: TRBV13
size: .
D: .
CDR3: CASSLEPPTTGYTF
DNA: TGTGCCAGCAGCTTAGAACCCCCCACTACTGGCTACACCTTC

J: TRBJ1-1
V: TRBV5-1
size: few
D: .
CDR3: CASSPSLGTDTEAFF
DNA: TGCGCCAGCAGCCCGAGCTTAGGGACTGACACTGAAGCTTTCTTT

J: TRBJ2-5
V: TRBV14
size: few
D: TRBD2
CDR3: CASSQWAGGQETQYF
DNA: TGTGCCAGCAGCCAGTGGGCGGGGGGACAAGAGACCCAGTACTTC

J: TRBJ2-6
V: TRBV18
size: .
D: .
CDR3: CASSHTWDTSSGANVLTF
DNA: TGTGCCAGCTCACATACCTGGGACACCAGCTCTGGGGCCAACGTCCTGACTTTC

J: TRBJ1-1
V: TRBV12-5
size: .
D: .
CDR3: CASGLESGSQAFF
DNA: TGTGCTAGTGGTTTGGAGTCAGGGTCTCAAGCTTTCTTT

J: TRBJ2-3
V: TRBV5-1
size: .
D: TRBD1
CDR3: CASSPPGQGITDTQYF
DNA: TGCGCCAGCAGCCCACCGGGACAGGGTATCACAGATACGCAGTATTTT

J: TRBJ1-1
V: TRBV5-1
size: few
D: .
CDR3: CASSLVQVGSAEAFF
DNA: TGCGCCAGCAGCTTGGTGCAGGTAGGGAGCGCTGAAGCTTTCTTT

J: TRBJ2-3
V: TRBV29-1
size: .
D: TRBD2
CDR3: CSVGTSGGRLGTQYF
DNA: TGCAGCGTGGGGACTAGCGGGGGTAGACTGGGTACGCAGTATTTT

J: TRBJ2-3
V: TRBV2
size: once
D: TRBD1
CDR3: CASSGDRQGTQYF
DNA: TGTGCCAGCAGTGGAGACCGACAGGGTACGCAGTATTTT

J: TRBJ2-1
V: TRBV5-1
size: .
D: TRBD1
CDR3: CASSLETGASSYNEQFF
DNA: TGCGCCAGCAGCTTGGAGACAGGGGCGAGCTCCTACAATGAGCAGTTCTTC

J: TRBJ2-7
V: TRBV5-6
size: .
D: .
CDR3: CASSLGHDSYEQYF
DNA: TGTGCCAGCAGCTTGGGGCACGACTCCTACGAGCAGTACTTC

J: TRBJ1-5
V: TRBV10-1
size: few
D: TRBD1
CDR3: CASSETGQGARQPQHF
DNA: TGCGCCAGCAGTGAGACGGGACAGGGGGCCCGGCAGCCCCAGCATTTT

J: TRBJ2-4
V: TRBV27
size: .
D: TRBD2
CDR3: CASIGLAGGLNIQYF
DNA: TGTGCCAGCATTGGCCTAGCGGGGGGGCTGAACATTCAGTACTTC

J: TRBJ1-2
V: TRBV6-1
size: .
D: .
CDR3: CASSPGFNYGYTF
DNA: TGTGCCAGCAGTCCAGGCTTTAACTATGGCTACACCTTC

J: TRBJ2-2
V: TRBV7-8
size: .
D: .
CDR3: CASSLVVLITGELFF
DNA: TGTGCCAGCAGCTTAGTAGTCCTGATCACCGGGGAGCTGTTTTTT